A selection of T cell receptor beta chains follows, all from one sample in a study of T cell responses to AZD1222 COVID-19 vaccine. Method: immunoSEQ multiplex PCR; TCRdb's copy keeps in-frame clones and lacks some. Of roughly 100,000 clones in the sample, approximately 87% were seen once. The sample was peripheral blood, taken 28 days after the second AZD1222 dose. These receptors were taken from an adult who received the AZD1222 COVID-19 vaccine. The CDR3 runs from the conserved cysteine through the conserved F or W. Fields, in order: clone size, D gene, J gene, CDR3 length, V gene, CDR3 protein, CDR3 DNA. D genes are given only for firm matches. Size is omitted from some rows. Given values are once, few, many or a class for expanded clones.

size: NA; D: TRBD2; J: TRBJ2-3; length: 19; V: TRBV19; CDR3: CASSIEVLAGGQSADTQYF; DNA: TGTGCCAGTAGTATCGAGGTACTAGCGGGAGGCCAGTCTGCAGATACGCAGTATTTT
size: NA; D: NA; J: TRBJ1-1; length: 13; V: TRBV15; CDR3: CATSRRRQTEAFF; DNA: TGTGCCACCAGCAGGAGACGGCAGACTGAAGCTTTCTTT
size: once; D: NA; J: TRBJ1-4; length: 14; V: TRBV5-5; CDR3: CASSLGAHNEKLFF; DNA: TGTGCCAGCAGCTTGGGGGCGCATAATGAAAAACTGTTTTTT
size: NA; D: TRBD2; J: TRBJ2-3; length: 18; V: TRBV7-2; CDR3: CASSSGLAVRISTDTQYF; DNA: TGTGCCAGCAGCTCGGGACTAGCGGTGAGGATTAGCACAGATACGCAGTATTTT
size: NA; D: NA; J: TRBJ2-7; length: 13; V: TRBV28; CDR3: CASSGRAPYEQYF; DNA: TGTGCCAGCAGTGGACGGGCACCCTACGAGCAGTACTTC
size: NA; D: TRBD1; J: TRBJ1-2; length: 15; V: TRBV9; CDR3: CASSVGDSANYGYTF; DNA: TGTGCCAGCAGCGTGGGGGACAGCGCTAACTATGGCTACACCTTC
size: NA; D: NA; J: TRBJ2-2; length: 17; V: TRBV7-2; CDR3: CASSLALAGGAGGELFF; DNA: TGTGCCAGCAGCTTAGCGCTAGCTGGGGGCGCCGGCGGGGAGCTGTTTTTT
size: NA; D: NA; J: TRBJ1-5; length: 12; V: TRBV3-1/TRBV3-2; CDR3: CASSPGGGPQHF; DNA: TGTGCCAGCAGCCCCGGGGGAGGGCCCCAGCATTTT
size: NA; D: NA; J: TRBJ2-1; length: 19; V: TRBV7-9; CDR3: CASSLGGGSYWSSYNEQFF; DNA: TGTGCCAGCAGCTTAGGAGGTGGGTCATACTGGAGCTCCTACAATGAGCAGTTCTTC
size: NA; D: NA; J: TRBJ1-2; length: 13; V: TRBV5-1; CDR3: CASRQDPNYGYTF; DNA: TGCGCCAGCAGGCAGGACCCCAACTATGGCTACACCTTC
size: NA; D: NA; J: TRBJ2-1; length: 15; V: TRBV2; CDR3: CASSEEGPYYNEQFF; DNA: TGTGCCAGCAGTGAAGAGGGGCCCTACTACAATGAGCAGTTCTTC
size: NA; D: NA; J: TRBJ2-7; length: 16; V: TRBV3-1/TRBV3-2; CDR3: CASSLSGREYSYEQYF; DNA: TGTGCCAGCAGCCTTAGCGGTAGGGAATACTCCTACGAGCAGTACTTC
size: NA; D: TRBD1; J: TRBJ1-4; length: 15; V: TRBV30; CDR3: CAWSVDRQGAEKLFF; DNA: TGTGCCTGGAGTGTAGATCGGCAGGGGGCTGAAAAACTGTTTTTT
size: once; D: NA; J: TRBJ2-1; length: 14; V: TRBV29-1; CDR3: CSVSWERTYNEQFF; DNA: TGCAGCGTTTCCTGGGAGAGAACCTACAATGAGCAGTTCTTC
size: NA; D: NA; J: TRBJ1-1; length: 15; V: TRBV5-1; CDR3: CASSPGRAQNTEAFF; DNA: TGCGCCAGCAGCCCGGGGCGGGCCCAAAACACTGAAGCTTTCTTT
size: NA; D: TRBD2; J: TRBJ2-1; length: 16; V: TRBV5-4; CDR3: CASSSTSGIRRNEQFF; DNA: TGTGCCAGCAGCTCAACTAGCGGGATCAGGCGAAATGAGCAGTTCTTC
size: NA; D: NA; J: TRBJ2-1; length: 18; V: TRBV12-5; CDR3: CASGLVLLAQGSYNEQFF; DNA: TGTGCTAGTGGTTTGGTACTACTAGCCCAGGGGTCCTACAATGAGCAGTTCTTC
size: NA; D: TRBD2; J: TRBJ2-7; length: 12; V: TRBV29-1; CDR3: CSVTQAGGEQYF; DNA: TGCAGCGTCACTCAAGCGGGAGGCGAGCAGTACTTC
size: once; D: NA; J: TRBJ1-1; length: 18; V: TRBV18; CDR3: CASSIRGPRGIMNTEAFF; DNA: TGTGCCAGCTCAATTAGGGGACCGCGCGGAATAATGAACACTGAAGCTTTCTTT
size: NA; D: NA; J: TRBJ2-2; length: 16; V: TRBV6-6; CDR3: CASSYDPGLNTGELFF; DNA: TGTGCCAGCAGTTACGATCCTGGACTAAACACCGGGGAGCTGTTTTTT
size: NA; D: TRBD1; J: TRBJ1-3; length: 18; V: TRBV5-1; CDR3: CASSLRGGTAVIGNTIYF; DNA: TGCGCCAGCAGCTTGAGAGGGGGGACAGCCGTGATCGGAAACACCATATATTTT
size: once; D: NA; J: TRBJ2-7; length: 13; V: TRBV12-3/TRBV12-4; CDR3: CASSLIQGYEQYF; DNA: TGTGCCAGCAGCCTTATTCAGGGCTACGAGCAGTACTTC
size: NA; D: NA; J: TRBJ2-1; length: 10; V: TRBV20-1; CDR3: CSARLREQFF; DNA: TGCAGTGCTCGGTTACGTGAGCAGTTCTTC
size: NA; D: TRBD2; J: TRBJ2-1; length: 17; V: TRBV19; CDR3: CASSTQRGTTPDHEQFF; DNA: TGTGCCAGTAGTACCCAAAGAGGGACTACACCCGACCATGAGCAGTTCTTC
size: few; D: NA; J: TRBJ2-7; length: 15; V: TRBV7-2; CDR3: CASSLSGRLNYEQYF; DNA: TGTGCCAGCAGCTTATCGGGACGATTGAACTACGAGCAGTACTTC
size: NA; D: TRBD2; J: TRBJ2-1; length: 16; V: TRBV9; CDR3: CASSVGGSGVHNEQFF; DNA: TGTGCCAGCAGCGTAGGGGGTAGCGGGGTCCACAATGAGCAGTTCTTC
size: NA; D: NA; J: TRBJ1-2; length: 12; V: TRBV14; CDR3: CASSQVRGGYTF; DNA: TGTGCCAGCAGCCAAGTAAGAGGAGGCTACACCTTC
size: NA; D: NA; J: TRBJ2-7; length: 14; V: TRBV5-4; CDR3: CASSLSDAFYEQYF; DNA: TGTGCCAGCAGCTTGTCGGACGCTTTCTACGAGCAGTACTTC
size: NA; D: TRBD2; J: TRBJ2-1; length: 17; V: TRBV4-1; CDR3: CASSQVAGSSSYNEQFF; DNA: TGCGCCAGCAGCCAAGTAGCGGGATCGAGCTCCTACAATGAGCAGTTCTTC
size: NA; D: TRBD2; J: TRBJ2-2; length: 14; V: TRBV29-1; CDR3: CSVFLPRGNGELFF; DNA: TGCAGCGTATTCCTCCCGCGGGGGAACGGGGAGCTGTTTTTT
size: NA; D: NA; J: TRBJ1-1; length: 14; V: TRBV10-3; CDR3: CAISDKGLGTEAFF; DNA: TGTGCCATCAGTGATAAGGGGCTCGGCACTGAAGCTTTCTTT
size: NA; D: NA; J: TRBJ2-7; length: 13; V: TRBV18; CDR3: CASSPFSEDEQYF; DNA: TGTGCCAGCTCACCTTTTAGTGAGGACGAGCAGTACTTC
size: NA; D: NA; J: TRBJ1-2; length: 12; V: TRBV29-1; CDR3: CSVDTGWNGYTF; DNA: TGCAGCGTTGACACAGGATGGAATGGCTACACCTTC
size: NA; D: NA; J: TRBJ2-2; length: 13; V: TRBV7-9; CDR3: CASRDPRTGELFF; DNA: TGTGCCAGCAGGGACCCGCGGACCGGGGAGCTGTTTTTT